This is a list of T cell receptor beta chains from one sample in a study of T cell responses to AZD1222 COVID-19 vaccine. TCRdb's table, derived via immunoSEQ multiplex PCR, lists solely in-frame clones and lacks some. The sample records about 69,000 clones, roughly 88% being singletons. This specimen was peripheral blood, taken on day 0 of AZD1222 vaccination. The source is an adult in good health. CDR3s include the opening cysteine and the closing phenylalanine or tryptophan. Clone size is stated in some rows and not others, as once, few, many or a class when expanded.

J	V	size	CDR3
TRBJ2-7	TRBV30	NA	CAWSGGGAYEQYF
TRBJ1-3	TRBV5-4	NA	CASSLEGNGNTIYF
TRBJ1-5	TRBV7-8	NA	CASSPLSNQPQHF
TRBJ1-3	TRBV30	NA	CAWSVGGAGGNTIYF
TRBJ2-7	TRBV10-3	NA	CAISWDSSYEQYF
TRBJ2-6	TRBV7-3	NA	CASSQTGSGANVLTF
TRBJ2-5	TRBV5-1	NA	CASSLGPSGQETQYF
TRBJ2-1	TRBV29-1	NA	CSVESGRMAYNEQFF
TRBJ1-6	TRBV15	NA	CATSREDRTDSPLHF
TRBJ2-7	TRBV7-3	once	CASSLKGGLSYEQYF
TRBJ2-7	TRBV6-5	NA	CASRPTGGGYEQYF
TRBJ2-7	TRBV6-1	once	CASSEIPETTYEQYF
TRBJ1-2	TRBV19	NA	CASSKGGGYGYTF
TRBJ1-6	TRBV14	NA	CASSADRGGALHF
TRBJ1-3	TRBV30	NA	CAWRSTGANTIYF
TRBJ2-7	TRBV7-9	NA	CASSWGQGSYEQYF
TRBJ2-1	TRBV27	NA	CASSFNANEQFF
TRBJ1-1	TRBV9	NA	CASSVGQGRTEAFF
TRBJ1-2	TRBV7-2	NA	CASSDDRGYGYTF
TRBJ2-1	TRBV4-1	NA	CASSQRRGNSYNEQFF
TRBJ1-2	TRBV27	NA	CASSPTGPYGYTF
TRBJ1-3	TRBV28	NA	CVTESPGPGNTIYF
TRBJ2-1	TRBV27	NA	CASSLSPLWQQGRSYNEQFF
TRBJ2-1	TRBV4-2	NA	CASSQILDRGDGRFF
TRBJ1-1	TRBV28	NA	CASSLRNEAFF
TRBJ1-1	TRBV7-9	NA	CASSEKGSTEAFF
TRBJ1-2	TRBV2	NA	CASIGQGYYGYTF
TRBJ1-1	TRBV7-3	few	CASKIGGMNTEAFF
TRBJ2-4	TRBV7-2	NA	CASSLEAENPKNIQYF